This T cell receptor beta chain was sequenced during a study of cytomegalovirus exposure and HLA in healthy donors. The PCR used 60 Vbeta and 13 Jbeta primers. As processed by the authors: The count from a later analysis was some 80 million unique TCR beta chains, some 12 million of them shared. Libraries were prepared by immunoSEQ multiplex PCR; TCRdb keeps only in-frame clonotypes and omits some of them. That table gives V, J and clone size, and the DNA gave D and trimming. This sample yields about 130,000 clones, of which less than 80% are seen a single time; around 1.8% belongs to the top ten. The germline CDR1 and CDR2 sequences are LGHNA and YSLEER. CDR3 length: 15 residues. V gave up 0 bases and J gave up 6 bases, with 12 bases separating them.

Sequenced sample: PBMCs. The source is a man between 45 and 60 years old in good health and CMV-seronegative. The genes are TRBV4-3 and TRBJ1-5; D is ambiguous. The CDR3 sequence: CASSQDYGRGQPQHF. The CDR3 DNA reads TGCGCCAGCAGCCAAGATTACGGGAGAGGTCAGCCCCAGCATTTT.